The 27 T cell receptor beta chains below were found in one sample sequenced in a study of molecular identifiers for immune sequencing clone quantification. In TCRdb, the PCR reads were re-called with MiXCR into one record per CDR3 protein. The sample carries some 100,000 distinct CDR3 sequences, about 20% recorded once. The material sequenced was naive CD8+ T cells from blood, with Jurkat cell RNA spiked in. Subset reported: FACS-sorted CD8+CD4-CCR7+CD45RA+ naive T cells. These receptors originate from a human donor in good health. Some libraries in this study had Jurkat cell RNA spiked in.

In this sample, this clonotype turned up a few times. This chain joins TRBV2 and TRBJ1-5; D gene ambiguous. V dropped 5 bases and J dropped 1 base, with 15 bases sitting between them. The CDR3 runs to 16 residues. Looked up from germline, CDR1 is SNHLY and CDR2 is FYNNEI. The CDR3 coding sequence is TGTGCCAGCAGTCCAACCTCGGGTCGGAGCAATCAGCCCCAGCATTTT. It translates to CASSPTSGRSNQPQHF.

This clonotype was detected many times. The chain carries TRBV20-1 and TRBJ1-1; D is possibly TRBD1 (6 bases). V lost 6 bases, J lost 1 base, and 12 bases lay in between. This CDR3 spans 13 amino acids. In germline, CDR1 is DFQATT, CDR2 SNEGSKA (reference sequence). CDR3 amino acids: CSAPGHWNTEAFF. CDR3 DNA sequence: TGCAGTGCCCCGGGACACTGGAACACTGAAGCTTTCTTT.

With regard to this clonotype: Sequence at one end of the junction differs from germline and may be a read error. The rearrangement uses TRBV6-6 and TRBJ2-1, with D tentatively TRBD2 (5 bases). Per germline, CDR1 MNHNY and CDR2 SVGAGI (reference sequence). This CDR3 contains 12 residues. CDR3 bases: TGTGCCAGCAGTTTCGCTCTGGGAGAGCAGCTCTTC. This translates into CASSFALGEQLF.

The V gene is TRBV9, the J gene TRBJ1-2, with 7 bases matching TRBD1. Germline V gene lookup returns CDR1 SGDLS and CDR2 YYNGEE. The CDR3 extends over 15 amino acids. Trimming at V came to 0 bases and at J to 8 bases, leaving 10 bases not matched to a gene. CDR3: CASSVEWVGGGGYTF. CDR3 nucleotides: TGTGCCAGCAGCGTAGAGTGGGTAGGGGGCGGAGGCTACACCTTC.

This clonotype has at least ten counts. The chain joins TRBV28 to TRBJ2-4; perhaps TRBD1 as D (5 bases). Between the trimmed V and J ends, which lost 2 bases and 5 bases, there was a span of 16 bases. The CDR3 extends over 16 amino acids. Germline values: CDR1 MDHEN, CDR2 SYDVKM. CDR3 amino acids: CASSLRAGQSENIQYF. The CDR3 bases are TGTGCCAGCAGTTTACGGGCAGGGCAAAGTGAAAACATTCAGTACTTC.

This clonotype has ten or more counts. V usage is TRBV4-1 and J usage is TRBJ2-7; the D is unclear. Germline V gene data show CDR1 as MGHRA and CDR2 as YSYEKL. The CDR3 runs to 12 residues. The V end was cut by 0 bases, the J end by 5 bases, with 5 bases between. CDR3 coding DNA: TGCGCCAGCAGCCAAGATTTGGACGAGCAGTACTTC. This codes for CASSQDLDEQYF.

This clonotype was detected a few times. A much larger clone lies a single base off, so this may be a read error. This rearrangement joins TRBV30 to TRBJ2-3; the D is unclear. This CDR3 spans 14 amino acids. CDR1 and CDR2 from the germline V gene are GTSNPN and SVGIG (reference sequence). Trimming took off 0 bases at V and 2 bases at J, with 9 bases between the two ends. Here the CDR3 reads CAWSVGIVTDTQYF. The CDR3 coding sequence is TGTGCCTGGAGTGTAGGCATAGTCACAGATACGCAGTATTTT.

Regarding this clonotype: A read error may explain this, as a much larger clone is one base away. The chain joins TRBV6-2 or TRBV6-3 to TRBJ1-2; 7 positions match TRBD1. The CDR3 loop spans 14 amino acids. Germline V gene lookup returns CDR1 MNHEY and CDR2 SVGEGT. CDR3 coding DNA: TGTGCCAGCCTTGAGAAGGGGGCTGGCTATGGCCACACCTTC. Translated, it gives CASLEKGAGYGHTF.

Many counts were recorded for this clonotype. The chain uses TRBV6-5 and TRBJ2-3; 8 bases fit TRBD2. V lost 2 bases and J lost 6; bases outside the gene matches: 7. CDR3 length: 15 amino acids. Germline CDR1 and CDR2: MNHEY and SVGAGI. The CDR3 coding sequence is TGTGCCAGCAGTTACCAAGCGGGGGACGGGGATACGCAGTATTTT. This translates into CASSYQAGDGDTQYF.

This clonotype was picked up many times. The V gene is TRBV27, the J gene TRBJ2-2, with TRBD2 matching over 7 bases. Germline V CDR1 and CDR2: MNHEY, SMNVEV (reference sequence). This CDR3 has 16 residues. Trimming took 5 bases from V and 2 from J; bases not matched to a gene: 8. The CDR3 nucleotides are TGTGCCAGCAGTCCGGGGAGGGGAACCAACACCGGGGAGCTGTTTTTT. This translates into CASSPGRGTNTGELFF.

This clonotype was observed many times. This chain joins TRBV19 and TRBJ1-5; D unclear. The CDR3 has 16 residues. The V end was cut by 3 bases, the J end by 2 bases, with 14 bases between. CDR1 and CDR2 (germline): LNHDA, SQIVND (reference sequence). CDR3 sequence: CASSIGRHEGNQPQHF. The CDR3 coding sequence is TGTGCCAGTAGTATCGGCAGACATGAGGGCAATCAGCCCCAGCATTTT.

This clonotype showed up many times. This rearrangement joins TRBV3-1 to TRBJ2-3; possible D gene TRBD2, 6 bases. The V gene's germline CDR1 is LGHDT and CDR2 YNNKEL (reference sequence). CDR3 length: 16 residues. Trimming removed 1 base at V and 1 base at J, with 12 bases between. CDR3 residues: CASSQVVGLGTDTQYF. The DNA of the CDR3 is TGTGCCAGCAGCCAAGTTGTGGGACTTGGCACAGATACGCAGTATTTT.

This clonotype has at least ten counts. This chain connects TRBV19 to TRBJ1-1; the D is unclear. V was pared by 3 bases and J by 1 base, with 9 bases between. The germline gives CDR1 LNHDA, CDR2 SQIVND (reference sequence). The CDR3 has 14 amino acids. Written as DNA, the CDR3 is TGTGCCAGTAGTATTGAACTGACGAACACTGAAGCTTTCTTT. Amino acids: CASSIELTNTEAFF.

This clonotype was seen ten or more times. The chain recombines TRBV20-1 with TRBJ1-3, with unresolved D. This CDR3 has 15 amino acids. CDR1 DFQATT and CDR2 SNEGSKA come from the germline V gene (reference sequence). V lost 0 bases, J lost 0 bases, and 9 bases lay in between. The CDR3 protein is CSARELDPSGNTIYF. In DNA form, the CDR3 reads TGCAGTGCTAGAGAGCTCGACCCCTCTGGAAACACCATATATTTT.

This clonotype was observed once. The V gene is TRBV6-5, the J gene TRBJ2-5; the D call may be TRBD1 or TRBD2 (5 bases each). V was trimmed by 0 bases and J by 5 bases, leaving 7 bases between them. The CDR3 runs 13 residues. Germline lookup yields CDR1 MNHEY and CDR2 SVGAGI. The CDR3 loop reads CASSYSGAETQYF. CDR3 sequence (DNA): TGTGCCAGCAGTTACTCCGGGGCGGAGACCCAGTACTTC.

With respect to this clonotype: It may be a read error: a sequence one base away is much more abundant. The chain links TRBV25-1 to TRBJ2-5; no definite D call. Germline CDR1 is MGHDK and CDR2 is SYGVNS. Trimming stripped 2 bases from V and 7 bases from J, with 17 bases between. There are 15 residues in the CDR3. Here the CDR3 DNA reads TGTGCCAGCAGTGAAATACACCTCGCGGAAGTGACCCAGTACTTC. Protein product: CASSEIHLAEVTQYF.

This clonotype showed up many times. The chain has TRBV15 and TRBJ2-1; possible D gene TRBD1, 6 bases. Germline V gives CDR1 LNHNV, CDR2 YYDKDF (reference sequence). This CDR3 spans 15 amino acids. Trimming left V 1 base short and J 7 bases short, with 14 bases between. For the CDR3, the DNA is TGTGCCACCAGCAGAGGCACAGGGAATAGGAATGAGCAGTTCTTC. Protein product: CATSRGTGNRNEQFF.

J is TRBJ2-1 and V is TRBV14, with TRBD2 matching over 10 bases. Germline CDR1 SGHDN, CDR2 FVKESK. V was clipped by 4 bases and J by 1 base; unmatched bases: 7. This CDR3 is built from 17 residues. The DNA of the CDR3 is TGTGCCAGCAGCCCGTCAGCGGGGGGGCCATCCTACAATGAGCAGTTCTTC. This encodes CASSPSAGGPSYNEQFF.

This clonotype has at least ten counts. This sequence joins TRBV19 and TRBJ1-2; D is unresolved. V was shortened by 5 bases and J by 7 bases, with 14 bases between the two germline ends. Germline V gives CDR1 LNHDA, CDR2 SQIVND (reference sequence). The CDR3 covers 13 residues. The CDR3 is CASSSVSNGGYTF. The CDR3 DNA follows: TGTGCCAGTAGTTCAGTGTCGAACGGTGGCTACACCTTC.

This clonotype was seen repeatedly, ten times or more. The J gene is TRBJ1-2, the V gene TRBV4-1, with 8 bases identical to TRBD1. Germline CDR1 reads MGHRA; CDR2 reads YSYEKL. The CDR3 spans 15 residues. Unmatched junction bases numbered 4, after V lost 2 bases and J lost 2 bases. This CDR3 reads CASSQNGQGNYGYTF. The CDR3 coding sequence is TGCGCCAGCAGCCAAAACGGACAGGGAAACTATGGCTACACCTTC.

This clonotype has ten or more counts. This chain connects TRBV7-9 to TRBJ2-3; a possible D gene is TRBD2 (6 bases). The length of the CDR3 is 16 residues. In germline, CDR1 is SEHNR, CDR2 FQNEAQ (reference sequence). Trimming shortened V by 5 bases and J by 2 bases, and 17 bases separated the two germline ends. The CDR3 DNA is TGTGCCAGCAGCCCCCCCCGACTAGTTGTCACAGATACGCAGTATTTT. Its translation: CASSPPRLVVTDTQYF.

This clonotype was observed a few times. CDR3 sequence: CASTPGDPVRSNYNEQFF. CDR3 nucleotide sequence: TGTGCCAGTACCCCAGGGGACCCGGTCCGCTCTAACTACAATGAGCAGTTCTTC. The rearrangement links TRBV19 to TRBJ2-1; perhaps TRBD1 as D (6 bases). V was cut by 7 bases and J by 3 bases, with 25 bases left in between. CDR1 and CDR2 (germline): LNHDA, SQIVND (reference sequence). This CDR3 contains 18 residues.

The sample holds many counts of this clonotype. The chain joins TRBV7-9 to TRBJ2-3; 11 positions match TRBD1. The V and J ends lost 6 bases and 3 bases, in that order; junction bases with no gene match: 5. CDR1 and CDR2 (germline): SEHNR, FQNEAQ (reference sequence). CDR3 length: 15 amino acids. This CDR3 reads CASRIGTGGTDTQYF. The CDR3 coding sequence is TGTGCCAGCAGAATAGGGACAGGGGGTACAGATACGCAGTATTTT.

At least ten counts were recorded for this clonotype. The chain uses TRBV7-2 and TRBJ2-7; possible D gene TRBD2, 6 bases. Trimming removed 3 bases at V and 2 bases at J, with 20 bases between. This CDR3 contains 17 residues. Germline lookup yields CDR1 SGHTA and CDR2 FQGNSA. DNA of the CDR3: TGTGCCAGCAGCTTTGTGGGTCAGGGACTTCTCACCTACGAGCAGTACTTC. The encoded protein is CASSFVGQGLLTYEQYF.

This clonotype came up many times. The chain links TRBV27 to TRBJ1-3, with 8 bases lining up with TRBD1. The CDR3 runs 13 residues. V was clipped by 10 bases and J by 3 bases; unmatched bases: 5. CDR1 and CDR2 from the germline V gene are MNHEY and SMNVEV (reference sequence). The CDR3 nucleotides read TGTGCCACTCAGGACAGGGTTGGAAACACCATATATTTT. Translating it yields CATQDRVGNTIYF.

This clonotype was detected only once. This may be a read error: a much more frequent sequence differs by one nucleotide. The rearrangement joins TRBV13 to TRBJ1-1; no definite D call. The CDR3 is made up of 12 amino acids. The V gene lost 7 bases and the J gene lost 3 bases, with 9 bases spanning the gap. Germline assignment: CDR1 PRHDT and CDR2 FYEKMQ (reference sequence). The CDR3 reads CASMHADTEAFF. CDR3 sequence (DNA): TGTGCCAGCATGCACGCGGACACTGAAGCTTTCTTT.

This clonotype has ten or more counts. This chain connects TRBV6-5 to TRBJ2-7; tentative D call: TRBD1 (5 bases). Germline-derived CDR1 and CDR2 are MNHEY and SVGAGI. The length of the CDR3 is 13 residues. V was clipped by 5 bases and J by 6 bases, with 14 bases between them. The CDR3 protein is CASSRMAGIEQYF. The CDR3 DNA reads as TGTGCCAGCAGTAGGATGGCAGGGATCGAGCAGTACTTC.